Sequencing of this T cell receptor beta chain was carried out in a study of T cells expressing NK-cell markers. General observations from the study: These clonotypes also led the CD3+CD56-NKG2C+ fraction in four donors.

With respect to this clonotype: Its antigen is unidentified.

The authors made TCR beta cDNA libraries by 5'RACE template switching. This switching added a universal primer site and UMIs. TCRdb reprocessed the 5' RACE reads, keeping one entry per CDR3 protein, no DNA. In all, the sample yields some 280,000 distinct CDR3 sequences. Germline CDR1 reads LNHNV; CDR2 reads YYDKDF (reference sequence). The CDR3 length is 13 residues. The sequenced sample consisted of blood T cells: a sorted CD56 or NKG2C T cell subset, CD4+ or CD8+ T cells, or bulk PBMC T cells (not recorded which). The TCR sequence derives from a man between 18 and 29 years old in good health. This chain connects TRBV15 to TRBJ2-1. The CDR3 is CATHGGNRDEQFF.